Following are 9 T cell receptor beta chains from one sample sequenced in a study of blood T cell repertoires in COVID-19. Some clones are missing from TCRdb's copy, which holds only in-frame ones; the method was immunoSEQ multiplex PCR. The sample holds about 99,000 clones; roughly 89% are singletons and the top ten take 5% to 6.5%. Material for sequencing was peripheral blood. These receptor sequences come from a human donor in a cohort sampled during active COVID-19.

This sequence joins TRBV7-8 and TRBJ2-7, with 11 bases aligning to TRBD2. The V and J ends lost 4 bases and 3 bases, in that order; junction bases with no gene match: 5. The CDR3 runs 15 residues. Germline values: CDR1 SGHVS, CDR2 FQNEAQ. The DNA for the CDR3 is TGTGCCAGCAGCTATAGACTAGCGGGATACTACGAGCAGTACTTC. This codes for CASSYRLAGYYEQYF. Drawing the rest from reference TRBV7-8 and TRBJ2-7, the complete variable domain is GAGVSQSPRYKVAKRGQDVALRCDPISGHVSLFWYQQALGQGPEFLTYFQNEAQLDKSGLPSDRFFAERPEGSVSTLKIQRTQQEDSAVYLCASSYRLAGYYEQYFGPGTRLTVT.

The chain links TRBV25-1 to TRBJ2-1; 9 positions agree with TRBD2. V shed 3 bases and J 4 bases; nucleotides not matched to a gene: 4. There are 15 residues in the CDR3. Per germline, CDR1 MGHDK and CDR2 SYGVNS. The CDR3 DNA reads TGTGCCAGCAGTGATAGCGGGAGTTGGTACAATGAGCAGTTCTTC. Amino acids: CASSDSGSWYNEQFF.

The chain is built from TRBV7-7 and TRBJ2-5; perhaps TRBD2 as D (5 bases). Trimming removed 5 bases from V and 4 bases from J, with 11 bases in between. CDR3 size: 13 residues. Germline values: CDR1 SSHAT, CDR2 FNYEAQ (reference sequence). CDR3 amino acids: CASSLGVGETQYF. DNA of the CDR3: TGTGCCAGCAGCCTCGGGGTTGGAGAGACCCAGTACTTC.

The chain is built from TRBV4-1 and TRBJ2-1; TRBD1 might be the D (5 bases). The V and J ends lost 5 bases and 7 bases respectively, with 18 bases between them. This CDR3 contains 15 residues. Germline V CDR1 and CDR2: MGHRA, YSYEKL. The CDR3 loop reads CASSSQGSSVNEQFF. The CDR3 region has the DNA TGCGCCAGCAGCTCGCAGGGTTCGTCTGTAAATGAGCAGTTCTTC.

CDR3 bases: TGTGCCAGCAGCGCATCCGGGACAGTGAGGGTAAATGAGCAGTTCTTC. Its protein is CASSASGTVRVNEQFF. This rearrangement joins TRBV9 to TRBJ2-1, with 7 bases lining up with TRBD1. After removal of 3 bases from V and 7 bases from J, the junction contained 13 bases not matched to a gene. The CDR3 consists of 16 residues. The V gene's germline CDR1 is SGDLS and CDR2 YYNGEE.

This clone has a handful of counts. The chain links TRBV27 to TRBJ2-7, with D hard to call. V lost 2 bases to trimming and J lost 4 bases, with 9 bases between them. Germline V gene data show CDR1 as MNHEY and CDR2 as SMNVEV (reference sequence). The length of the CDR3 is 13 residues. The chain's CDR3 is CASSLGSWYEQYF. The CDR3 DNA reads as TGTGCCAGCAGTTTAGGCAGTTGGTACGAGCAGTACTTC.

This chain connects TRBV5-6 to TRBJ1-5; 9 bases map to TRBD1. The V gene end was trimmed by 4 bases and the J gene end by 6 bases; junction bases not matched to a gene: 5. The CDR3 extends over 14 amino acids. CDR1 and CDR2 from the germline V gene are SGHDT and YYEEEE. CDR3 loop: CASSPGQGGQPQHF. CDR3 nucleotide sequence: TGTGCCAGCAGCCCGGGACAGGGCGGTCAGCCCCAGCATTTT.

V usage is TRBV24-1 and J usage is TRBJ2-1; D not resolved. This CDR3 region has 11 residues. The ends were cut back, 2 bases at V and 11 bases at J, with 6 bases in the middle. Germline V gives CDR1 KGHDR, CDR2 SFDVKD. The CDR3 coding sequence is TGTGCCACCAGTGATTACAGTAAGCAGTTCTTC. It yields the protein CATSDYSKQFF.

This chain links TRBV9 with TRBJ2-1, with 12 bases identical to TRBD2. The germline V gene has CDR1 SGDLS and CDR2 YYNGEE. This CDR3 is built from 15 residues. Losses at the gene ends were 1 base for V and 9 bases for J; bases not matched to a gene: 5. The CDR3 spells CASSVSLAGGGEQFF. DNA for the CDR3: TGTGCCAGCAGCGTATCACTAGCGGGAGGCGGTGAGCAGTTCTTC.